Following are 19 T cell receptor beta chains from one sample sequenced in a study of blood T cell repertoires in COVID-19 (dated by TCRdb to 2018 to 2021). Library preparation used the immunoSEQ multiplex PCR assay. The source is immuneACCESS, and TCRdb retained only in-frame sequences with V and J called. Part of the clones is not carried over; for the studies checked, unresolved V genes explain less than half of this, and the remainder is unexplained. In this sample the table shows 400,000 to 450,000 clones, over 75% of which occur a single time. The top ten clonotypes cover 1% to 1.3% of the sample. The sample comprised PBMCs or T cells enriched from blood (not recorded which). The receptors were sampled from a man aged 30 to 45 who had recovered from COVID-19.

The chain recombines TRBV19 with TRBJ2-4; 9 positions agree with TRBD1. The CDR3 spans 16 residues. CDR1 is LNHDA and CDR2 is SQIVND in the germline V gene (reference sequence). With V trimmed by 5 bases and J by 6 bases, 11 bases remained unmatched. The CDR3 spells CASSDQPGQGGNIQYF. In nucleotides, the CDR3 is TGTGCCAGTAGTGACCAACCGGGACAGGGAGGAAACATTCAGTACTTC.

V gene TRBV3-1 (or the pseudogene TRBV3-2) combines with J gene TRBJ2-1; TRBD2 matches 7 bases. The trim removed 0 bases at V and 3 bases at J, leaving 8 bases unmatched. The germline gives CDR1 LGHDT, CDR2 YNNKEL (reference sequence). CDR3 length: 17 residues. CDR3 sequence (DNA): TGTGCCAGCAGCCAAGAAGGGACTAATCCAATCTACAATGAGCAGTTCTTC. This translates into CASSQEGTNPIYNEQFF.

This clone was seen once. The chain combines TRBV12-5 with TRBJ2-5; the match to TRBD2 covers 7 bases. This CDR3 is 13 amino acids long. Germline CDR1 LGHNT, CDR2 FRNRAP. The V gene end was trimmed by 3 bases and the J gene end by 7 bases; junction bases not matched to a gene: 5. CDR3 in DNA: TGTGCTAGTGGTTTAGCCGGGGGGTTGACCCAGTACTTC. This translates into CASGLAGGLTQYF.

This chain joins TRBV12-5 and TRBJ2-1; 8 positions agree with TRBD2. In germline, CDR1 is LGHNT, CDR2 FRNRAP. The V segment lost 0 bases and the J segment 6 bases; nucleotides outside the gene matches: 10. The CDR3 sequence is 17 residues long. CDR3 protein: CASGLVLGREASNEQFF. In DNA form, the CDR3 reads TGTGCTAGTGGTTTGGTACTAGGGCGGGAGGCCTCCAATGAGCAGTTCTTC. Filled out from reference TRBV12-5 and TRBJ2-1, the complete variable domain reads DARVTQTPRHKVTEMGQEVTMRCQPILGHNTVFWYRQTMMQGLELLAYFRNRAPLDDSGMPKDRFSAEMPDATLATLKIQPSEPRDSAVYFCASGLVLGREASNEQFFGPGTRLTVL.

The chain uses TRBV2 and TRBJ1-3; D remains ambiguous. Germline-derived CDR1 and CDR2 are SNHLY and FYNNEI. The CDR3 extends over 14 amino acids. V dropped 2 bases and J dropped 0 bases, with 5 bases sitting between them. CDR3 loop: CASSELRSGNTIYF. The CDR3 region has the DNA TGTGCCAGCAGTGAATTGCGCTCTGGAAACACCATATATTTT.

The chain uses TRBV7-9 and TRBJ2-7; 7 nucleotides align to TRBD2. Germline CDR1 SEHNR, CDR2 FQNEAQ (reference sequence). The CDR3 contains 15 residues. The J segment lost 5 bases and the V segment lost 1 base, leaving 8 bases of the junction unmatched. The CDR3 region is CASSLVIAGAHEQYF. The CDR3 coding sequence is TGTGCCAGCAGCTTAGTCATCGCGGGAGCCCACGAGCAGTACTTC. Full variable domain (rest looked up from reference TRBV7-9 and TRBJ2-7): DTGVSQNPRHKITKRGQNVTFRCDPISEHNRLYWYRQTLGQGPEFLTYFQNEAQLEKSRLLSDRFSAERPKGSFSTLEIQRTEQGDSAMYLCASSLVIAGAHEQYFGPGTRLTVT.

The gene calls are TRBV9 and TRBJ1-4; D unresolved. V lost 2 bases, J lost 0 bases, and 8 bases lay in between. The germline CDR1 and CDR2 sequences are SGDLS and YYNGEE. The CDR3 sequence is 15 residues long. For the CDR3, the DNA is TGTGCCAGCAGCGTTGGACTGGCAACTAATGAAAAACTGTTTTTT. Protein: CASSVGLATNEKLFF.

This chain connects TRBV5-4 to TRBJ2-1, with D maybe TRBD1 (6 bases). Germline V gives CDR1 SGHNT, CDR2 YYREEE (reference sequence). The V and J ends lost 4 bases and 3 bases respectively, with 17 bases between them. This CDR3 has 16 residues. The CDR3 loop is CASSTYTGISYNEQFF. The CDR3 DNA reads TGTGCCAGCAGCACCTACACAGGGATTAGCTACAATGAGCAGTTCTTC.

This chain connects TRBV4-1 to TRBJ2-7; D might be TRBD1 (5 bases). V was cut by 0 bases and J by 5 bases, with 8 bases left in between. The germline V gene encodes CDR1 MGHRA and CDR2 YSYEKL. The CDR3 length is 13 residues. The CDR3 DNA reads TGCGCCAGCAGCCAAGATAAGGGGCACGAGCAGTACTTC. It codes for CASSQDKGHEQYF.

The rearrangement links TRBV5-1 to TRBJ1-1; no clear D gene. The V gene lost 0 bases and the J gene lost 6 bases, with 9 bases spanning the gap. Germline values: CDR1 SGHRS, CDR2 YFSETQ. The CDR3 contains 13 residues. The CDR3 loop is CASSLAGVSEAFF. In nucleotides, the CDR3 is TGCGCCAGCAGCTTGGCGGGAGTGTCTGAAGCTTTCTTT.

J is TRBJ2-7 and V is TRBV19; the D gene is possibly TRBD1 (6 bases). Trimming shortened V by 5 bases and J by 2 bases, and 16 bases separated the two germline ends. The CDR3 contains 15 residues. Germline V gene sequence: CDR1 LNHDA, CDR2 SQIVND (reference sequence). The CDR3 reads CASSAPGRGPYEQYF. As DNA, the CDR3 is TGTGCCAGTAGTGCCCCGGGCAGGGGCCCCTACGAGCAGTACTTC.

The chain uses TRBV28 and TRBJ2-5; TRBD2 matches at 9 bases. Trimming took 2 bases from V and 5 from J; bases not matched to a gene: 6. CDR3 length: 15 amino acids. Germline V lookup: CDR1 MDHEN, CDR2 SYDVKM. Written as DNA, the CDR3 is TGTGCCAGCAGTTTAGGGGCTAGCGGGACCGAGACCCAGTACTTC. Residues: CASSLGASGTETQYF.

The table lists this clone with a count of one. The rearrangement joins TRBV4-2 to TRBJ2-1, with TRBD2 identical over 7 bases. The CDR3 totals 17 residues. The junction had 13 bases not matched to a gene; V was cut back by 4 bases and J by 4 bases. Germline CDR1 reads LGHNA; CDR2 reads YNFKEQ. The CDR3 DNA follows: TGTGCCAGCAGCCCCGGAGGGCGGGAGATCTCTTACAATGAGCAGTTCTTC. It is translated as CASSPGGREISYNEQFF.

This clone showed up just once. This CDR3 is CATSSSSYEQYF. DNA for the CDR3: TGTGCCACCAGTTCTAGCTCCTACGAGCAGTACTTC. The chain carries TRBV24-1 and TRBJ2-7; D remains ambiguous. In germline, CDR1 is KGHDR, CDR2 SFDVKD. Trimming shortened V by 6 bases and J by 0 bases, and 5 bases separated the two germline ends. The CDR3 spans 12 residues.

This chain connects TRBV11-2 to TRBJ2-7; D unclear. The ends were cut back, 5 bases at V and 3 bases at J, with 11 bases in the middle. The CDR3 sequence is 13 residues long. Germline V gene lookup returns CDR1 SGHAT and CDR2 FQNNGV. The CDR3 region has the DNA TGTGCCAGCAGCCCCCTCGCGGTCTACGAGCAGTACTTC. The encoded protein is CASSPLAVYEQYF. Full variable domain (rest looked up from reference TRBV11-2 and TRBJ2-7): EAGVAQSPRYKIIEKRQSVAFWCNPISGHATLYWYQQILGQGPKLLIQFQNNGVVDDSQLPKDRFSAERLKGVDSTLKIQPAKLEDSAVYLCASSPLAVYEQYFGPGTRLTVT.

The rearrangement joins TRBV27 to TRBJ1-6; 9 bases match TRBD1. The CDR3 extends over 15 amino acids. Germline assignment: CDR1 MNHEY and CDR2 SMNVEV (reference sequence). J lost 7 bases, V lost 0 bases, and 1 base had no gene match. CDR3 nucleotide sequence: TGTGCCAGCAGTTTATCGACAGGGGGAAATTCACCCCTCCACTTT. Translation gives CASSLSTGGNSPLHF.

CDR3 region: CASSLGRGLDTQYF. CDR3 DNA sequence: TGTGCCAGCAGCTTGGGCAGGGGGCTGGATACGCAGTATTTT. The chain joins TRBV5-4 to TRBJ2-3; 8 bases fit TRBD1. Germline-derived CDR1 and CDR2 are SGHNT and YYREEE (reference sequence). The CDR3 is made up of 14 amino acids. V dropped 0 bases and J dropped 6; count of bases not matched to a gene: 3.

This chain connects TRBV28 to TRBJ1-5; D remains unclear. V gave up 2 bases and J gave up 6 bases, with 11 bases separating them. The CDR3 extends over 14 amino acids. Germline assignment: CDR1 MDHEN and CDR2 SYDVKM. The CDR3 region has the DNA TGTGCCAGCAGTTTAGACGGGGAACGTCAGCCCCAGCATTTT. Translated: CASSLDGERQPQHF.

The chain joins TRBV11-2 to TRBJ2-1, with 10 bases fitting TRBD2. From germline, CDR1 is SGHAT and CDR2 FQNNGV. After removal of 6 bases from V and 4 bases from J, the junction contained 12 bases not matched to a gene. The CDR3 contains 17 residues. CDR3: CASRATGRTSGYNEQFF. The CDR3 DNA is TGTGCCAGCAGGGCTACAGGAAGGACTAGCGGTTACAATGAGCAGTTCTTC.